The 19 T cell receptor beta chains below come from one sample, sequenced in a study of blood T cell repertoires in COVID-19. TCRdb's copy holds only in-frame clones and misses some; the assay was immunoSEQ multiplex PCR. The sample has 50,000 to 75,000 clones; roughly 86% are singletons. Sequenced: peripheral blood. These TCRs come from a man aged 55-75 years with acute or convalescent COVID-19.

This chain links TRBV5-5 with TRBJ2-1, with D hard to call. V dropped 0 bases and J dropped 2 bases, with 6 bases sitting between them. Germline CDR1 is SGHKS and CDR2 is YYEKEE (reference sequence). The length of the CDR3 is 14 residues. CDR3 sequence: CASSLEEAYNEQFF. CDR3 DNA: TGTGCCAGCAGCTTGGAAGAGGCCTACAATGAGCAGTTCTTC.

The CDR3 reads CASSFGGNEQYF. For the CDR3, the DNA is TGTGCCAGCAGCTTCGGGGGGAACGAGCAGTACTTC. The rearrangement joins TRBV5-6 to TRBJ2-7; 7 bases map to TRBD2. V lost 2 bases, J lost 5 bases, and 1 base stayed unmatched. The CDR3 is 12 residues long. Looked up from germline, CDR1 is SGHDT and CDR2 is YYEEEE.

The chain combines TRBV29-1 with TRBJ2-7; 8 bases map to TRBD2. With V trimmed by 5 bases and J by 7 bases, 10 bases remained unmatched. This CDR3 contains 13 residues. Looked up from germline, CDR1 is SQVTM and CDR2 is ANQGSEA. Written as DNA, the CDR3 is TGCAGCGTTACACCCGGGGGGGAGGGTGAGCAGTACTTC. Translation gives CSVTPGGEGEQYF.

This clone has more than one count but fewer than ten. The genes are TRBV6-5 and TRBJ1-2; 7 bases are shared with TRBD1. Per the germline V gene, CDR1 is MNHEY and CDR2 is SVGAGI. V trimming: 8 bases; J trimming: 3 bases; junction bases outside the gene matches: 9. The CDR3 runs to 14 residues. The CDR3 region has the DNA TGTGCCAGCGGACAGGAAAGGGCTTACTATGGCTACACCTTC. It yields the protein CASGQERAYYGYTF.

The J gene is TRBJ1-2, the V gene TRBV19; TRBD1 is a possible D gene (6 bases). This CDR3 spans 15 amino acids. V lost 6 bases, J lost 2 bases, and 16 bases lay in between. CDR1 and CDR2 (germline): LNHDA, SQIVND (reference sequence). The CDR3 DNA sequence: TGTGCCAGTAGGGGGCCGAGAGGACAGAACTATGGCTACACCTTC. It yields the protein CASRGPRGQNYGYTF.

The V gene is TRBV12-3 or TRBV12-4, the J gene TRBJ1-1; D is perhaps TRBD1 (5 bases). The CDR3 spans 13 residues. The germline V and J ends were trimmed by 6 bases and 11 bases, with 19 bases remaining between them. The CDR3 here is CASSWGSQKGAFF. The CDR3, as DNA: TGTGCCAGCAGCTGGGGTTCACAAAAGGGGGCTTTCTTT.

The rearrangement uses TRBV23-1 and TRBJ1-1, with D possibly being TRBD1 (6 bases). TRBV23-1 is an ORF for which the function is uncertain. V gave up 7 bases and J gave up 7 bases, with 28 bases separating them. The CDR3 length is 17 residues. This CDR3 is CASTPRSDSPGIIEAFF. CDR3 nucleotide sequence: TGCGCCAGCACTCCGAGGTCGGACAGCCCCGGGATTATTGAAGCTTTCTTT.

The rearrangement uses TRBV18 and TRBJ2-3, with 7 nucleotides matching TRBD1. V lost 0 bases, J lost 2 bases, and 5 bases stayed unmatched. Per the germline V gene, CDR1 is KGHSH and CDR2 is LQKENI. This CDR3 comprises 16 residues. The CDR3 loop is CASSPPTGTDTDTQYF. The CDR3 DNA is TGTGCCAGCTCACCACCGACAGGGACAGACACAGATACGCAGTATTTT.

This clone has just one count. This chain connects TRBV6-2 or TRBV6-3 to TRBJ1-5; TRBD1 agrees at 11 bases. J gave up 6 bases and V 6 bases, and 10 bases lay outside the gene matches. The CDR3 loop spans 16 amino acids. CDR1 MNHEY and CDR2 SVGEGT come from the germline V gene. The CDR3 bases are TGTGCCAGCAGCACCCAAGTGGGGACAGGGGGTCAGCCCCAGCATTTT. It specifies CASSTQVGTGGQPQHF.

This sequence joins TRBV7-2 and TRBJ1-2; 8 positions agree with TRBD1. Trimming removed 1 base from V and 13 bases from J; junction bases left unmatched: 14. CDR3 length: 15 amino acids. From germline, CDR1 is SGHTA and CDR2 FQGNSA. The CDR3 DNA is TGTGCCAGCAGCTTAGGTTTTCGGTCAGGGGGCGTCGGCACCTTC. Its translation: CASSLGFRSGGVGTF. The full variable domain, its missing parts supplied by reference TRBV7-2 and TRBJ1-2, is GAGVSQSPSNKVTEKGKDVELRCDPISGHTALYWYRQSLGQGLEFLIYFQGNSAPDKSGLPSDRFSAERTGGSVSTLTIQRTQQEDSAVYLCASSLGFRSGGVGTFGSGTRLTVV.

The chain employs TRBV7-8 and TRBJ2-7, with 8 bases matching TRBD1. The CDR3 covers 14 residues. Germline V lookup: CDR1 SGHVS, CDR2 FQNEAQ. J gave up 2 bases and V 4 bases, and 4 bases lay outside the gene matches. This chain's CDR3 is CASSSGTGPYEQYF. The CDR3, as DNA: TGTGCCAGCAGCTCCGGGACAGGACCCTACGAGCAGTACTTC.

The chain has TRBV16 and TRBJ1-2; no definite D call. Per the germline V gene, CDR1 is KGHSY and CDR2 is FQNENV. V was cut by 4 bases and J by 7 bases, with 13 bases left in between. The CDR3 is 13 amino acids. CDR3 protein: CASSPSAGVGYTF. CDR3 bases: TGTGCCAGCAGCCCATCTGCCGGGGTTGGCTACACCTTC. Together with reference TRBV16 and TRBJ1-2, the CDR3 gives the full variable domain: GEEVAQTPKHLVRGEGQKAKLYCAPIKGHSYVFWYQQVLKNEFKFLISFQNENVFDETGMPKERFSAKCLPNSPCSLEIQATKLEDSAVYFCASSPSAGVGYTFGSGTRLTVV.

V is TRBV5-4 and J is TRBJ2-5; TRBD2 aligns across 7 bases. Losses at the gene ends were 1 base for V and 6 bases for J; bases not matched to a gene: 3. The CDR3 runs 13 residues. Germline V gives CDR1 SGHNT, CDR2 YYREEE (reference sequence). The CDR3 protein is CASSLTSEKTQYF. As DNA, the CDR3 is TGTGCCAGCAGCTTGACTAGCGAAAAGACCCAGTACTTC. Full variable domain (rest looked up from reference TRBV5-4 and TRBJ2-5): ETGVTQSPTHLIKTRGQQVTLRCSSQSGHNTVSWYQQALGQGPQFIFQYYREEENGRGNFPPRFSGLQFPNYSSELNVNALELDDSALYLCASSLTSEKTQYFGPGTRLLVL.

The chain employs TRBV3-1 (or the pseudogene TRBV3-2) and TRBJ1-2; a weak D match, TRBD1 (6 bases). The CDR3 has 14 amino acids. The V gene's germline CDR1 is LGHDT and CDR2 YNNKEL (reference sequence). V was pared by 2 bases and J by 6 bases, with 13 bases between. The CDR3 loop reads CASSQITGRDGYTF. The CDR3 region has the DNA TGTGCCAGCAGCCAAATTACAGGGAGAGATGGCTACACCTTC.

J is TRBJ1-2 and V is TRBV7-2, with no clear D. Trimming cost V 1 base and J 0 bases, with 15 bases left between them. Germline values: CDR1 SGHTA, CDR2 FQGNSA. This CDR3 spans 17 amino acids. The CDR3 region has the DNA TGTGCCAGCAGCTTAGAGGTCGTGGGCAGGACTAACTATGGCTACACCTTC. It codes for CASSLEVVGRTNYGYTF.

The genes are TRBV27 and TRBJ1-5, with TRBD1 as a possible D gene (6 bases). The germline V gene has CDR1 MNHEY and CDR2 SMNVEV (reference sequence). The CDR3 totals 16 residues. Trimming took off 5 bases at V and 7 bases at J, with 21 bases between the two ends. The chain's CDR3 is CASSLGQPRVGQPQHF. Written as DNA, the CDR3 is TGTGCCAGCAGTCTCGGACAGCCAAGGGTGGGACAGCCCCAGCATTTT.

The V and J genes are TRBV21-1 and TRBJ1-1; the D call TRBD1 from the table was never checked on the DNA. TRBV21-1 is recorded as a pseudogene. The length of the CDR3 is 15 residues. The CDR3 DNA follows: TGTGCCATTGACGCCAGGGGGATGAAGAACACTGAAGCTTTCTTT. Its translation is CAIDARGMKNTEAFF.

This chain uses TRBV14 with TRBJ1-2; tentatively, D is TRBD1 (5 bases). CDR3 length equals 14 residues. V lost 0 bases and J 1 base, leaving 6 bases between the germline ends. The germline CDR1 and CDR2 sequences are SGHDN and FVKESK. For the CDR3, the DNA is TGTGCCAGCAGCCAAGACAGGGTTAACTATGGCTACACCTTC. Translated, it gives CASSQDRVNYGYTF.

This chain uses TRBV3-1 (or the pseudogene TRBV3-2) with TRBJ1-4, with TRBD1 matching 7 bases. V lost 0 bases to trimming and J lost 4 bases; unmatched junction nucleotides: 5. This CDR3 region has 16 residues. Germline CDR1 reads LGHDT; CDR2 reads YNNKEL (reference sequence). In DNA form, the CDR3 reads TGTGCCAGCAGCCAAGATTTAACAGGGGATAATGAAAAACTGTTTTTT. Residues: CASSQDLTGDNEKLFF.